The sequence of this T cell receptor (beta chain) was determined in a study of blood T cell repertoires in COVID-19. Study-wide background: The United States, Italy and Spain supplied acute and convalescent COVID-19 samples. Sources were T cells, B-cell-depleted T cells, or PBMCs; the material itself was cDNA or gDNA.

In the original workflow: The authors estimated nucleated cell counts from reference gene primer amplification. Profiled with immunoSEQ multiplex PCR; TCRdb holds only in-frame clones, not every one. From that table come the V and J calls and clone size; the DNA was used to work out D and trimming. This table holds around 200,000 clones, more than 80% found once. The sequencing sample was made of peripheral blood. The source of this sequence is a woman older than 75 with acute or convalescent COVID-19.

The CDR3 DNA sequence: TGTGCCAGCAGCTTGCAGATTCAAAGTGATACGCAGTATTTT. Translation gives CASSLQIQSDTQYF. This chain uses TRBV7-3 with TRBJ2-3, with D hard to call. CDR1 and CDR2 from the germline V gene are SGHTA and FQGTGA. Trimming stripped 3 bases from V and 6 bases from J, with 13 bases between. This CDR3 has 14 amino acids.